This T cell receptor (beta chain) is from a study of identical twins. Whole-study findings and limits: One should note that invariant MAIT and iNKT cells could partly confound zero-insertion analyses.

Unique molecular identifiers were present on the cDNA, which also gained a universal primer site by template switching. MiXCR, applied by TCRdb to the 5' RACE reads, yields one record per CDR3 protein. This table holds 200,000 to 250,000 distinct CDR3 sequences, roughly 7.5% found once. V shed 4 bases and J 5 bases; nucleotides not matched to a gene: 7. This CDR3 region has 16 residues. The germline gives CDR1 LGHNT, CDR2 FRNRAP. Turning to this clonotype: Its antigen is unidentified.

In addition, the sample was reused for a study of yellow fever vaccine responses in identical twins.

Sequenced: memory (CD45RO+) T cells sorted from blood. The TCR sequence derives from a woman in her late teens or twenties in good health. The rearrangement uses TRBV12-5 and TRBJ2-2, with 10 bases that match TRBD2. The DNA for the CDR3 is TGTGCTAGTGGTTCGTGGACTAGCGGACAGACCGGGGAGCTGTTTTTT. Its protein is CASGSWTSGQTGELFF. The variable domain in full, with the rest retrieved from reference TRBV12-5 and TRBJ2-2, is DARVTQTPRHKVTEMGQEVTMRCQPILGHNTVFWYRQTMMQGLELLAYFRNRAPLDDSGMPKDRFSAEMPDATLATLKIQPSEPRDSAVYFCASGSWTSGQTGELFFGEGSRLTVL.